This T cell receptor (beta chain) was identified in a study of cytomegalovirus exposure and HLA in healthy donors. Regarding this clone: Its specificity is unknown.

Assay: immunoSEQ multiplex PCR; the TCRdb copy retains only in-frame clones and omits some. The repertoire holds about 190,000 clones, with about 84% as singletons. Study-wide points: A list of about 160 TCR beta chains associated with cytomegalovirus was given. Most sequenced TCRs were rare (though some public TCRs occurred in many donors).

This CDR3 region has 15 residues. V was pared by 4 bases and J by 1 base, with 4 bases of the junction left unmatched. Germline CDR1 and CDR2: LNHDA and SQIVND (reference sequence). The donors were members of the validation cohort comprising over 100 subjects, separate from the roughly 670-subject first cohort. This TCR derives from a woman between 18 and 29 years old in good health and CMV-seronegative. The material sequenced was PBMCs. The chain has TRBV19 and TRBJ2-3; 8 nucleotides line up with TRBD2. The CDR3 loop is CASSTLAGRTDTQYF. Written as DNA, the CDR3 is TGTGCCAGTAGTACTCTAGCGGGCCGCACAGATACGCAGTATTTT.